This is a list of T cell receptor beta chains from one sample in a study of response to subunit inactivated influenza vaccine. TCRdb recomputed calls from the RT-PCR reads with MiXCR, one row per CDR3 protein. The data show about 530,000 distinct CDR3 sequences, 10% to 15% seen once. The sequences come from PBMCs from blood, collected on the day of vaccination. These receptor sequences come from a man between 50 and 59 years old who received an inactivated influenza vaccine. Both conserved end residues are part of each CDR3. D genes are given only for firm matches. The size entry is marked missing in some rows and otherwise reads once, few, many or a size class.

len: 17; d_gene: -; j_gene: TRBJ2-5; v_gene: TRBV4-2; abundance: few; CDR3nt: TGTGCCAGCAGCCAAGGTCCGGCTAGTGGGGGCCAAGAGACCCAGTACTTC; CDR3aa: CASSQGPASGGQETQYF
len: 13; d_gene: -; j_gene: TRBJ1-2; v_gene: TRBV6-5; abundance: few; CDR3nt: TGTGCCAGCAGTTCTGCCACTTACTATGGCTACACCTTC; CDR3aa: CASSSATYYGYTF
len: 13; d_gene: -; j_gene: TRBJ2-1; v_gene: TRBV6-1; abundance: many; CDR3nt: TGTGCTGCCGCCGGGAGACGAAGCAATGAGCAGTTCTTC; CDR3aa: CAAAGRRSNEQFF
len: 16; d_gene: -; j_gene: TRBJ2-3; v_gene: TRBV9; abundance: -; CDR3nt: TGTGCCAGCAGCGTAGACTCTCGGGCCAGGCACTATACGCAGTATTTT; CDR3aa: CASSVDSRARHYTQYF
len: 14; d_gene: -; j_gene: TRBJ2-6; v_gene: TRBV20-1; abundance: -; CDR3nt: TGCAGTGCTAGACGTACCGCTATGGCCAACGTCCTGACTTTC; CDR3aa: CSARRTAMANVLTF
len: 14; d_gene: -; j_gene: TRBJ1-1; v_gene: TRBV10-3; abundance: -; CDR3nt: TGTGCCATCAGTGAGAGGGGGTTGAACACTGAAGCTTTCTTT; CDR3aa: CAISERGLNTEAFF
len: 16; d_gene: TRBD1; j_gene: TRBJ1-2; v_gene: TRBV12-3/TRBV12-4; abundance: -; CDR3nt: TGTGCCAGCAGTTTTAGGACAGGGAAGGGACCTAATGGCTACACCTTC; CDR3aa: CASSFRTGKGPNGYTF
len: 13; d_gene: -; j_gene: TRBJ2-1; v_gene: TRBV24-1; abundance: -; CDR3nt: TGTGCCACCAGTGACCCCTATCCGGGGGAGCAGTTCTTC; CDR3aa: CATSDPYPGEQFF
len: 14; d_gene: TRBD1; j_gene: TRBJ2-3; v_gene: TRBV14; abundance: -; CDR3nt: TGTGCCAGCAGTCCCCGGACAGGCCAGAGTACGCAGTTTTTT; CDR3aa: CASSPRTGQSTQFF
len: 13; d_gene: -; j_gene: TRBJ2-5; v_gene: TRBV5-6; abundance: -; CDR3nt: TGTGCCAGCGGACTGGGATTCCTTGCGACCCAGTACTTC; CDR3aa: CASGLGFLATQYF
len: 16; d_gene: -; j_gene: TRBJ2-7; v_gene: TRBV19; abundance: -; CDR3nt: TGTGCCAGTAGTCCCGACCCCCGGGACACCTCCTACGAGCAGTACTTC; CDR3aa: CASSPDPRDTSYEQYF
len: 15; d_gene: -; j_gene: TRBJ2-1; v_gene: TRBV7-2; abundance: many; CDR3nt: TGTGCCAGCAGCTTTGGGGGGAATTTTTACAATGAGCAGTTCTTC; CDR3aa: CASSFGGNFYNEQFF
len: 13; d_gene: -; j_gene: TRBJ1-1; v_gene: TRBV28; abundance: -; CDR3nt: TGTGCCATCCATACCGCTAAGAGCCCTGAAGCTTTCTTT; CDR3aa: CAIHTAKSPEAFF
len: 13; d_gene: TRBD1; j_gene: TRBJ2-5; v_gene: TRBV5-5; abundance: many; CDR3nt: TGTGCCAGCAGCTCGACAGGGCAAGAGACCCAGTACTTC; CDR3aa: CASSSTGQETQYF
len: 16; d_gene: -; j_gene: TRBJ1-1; v_gene: TRBV10-3; abundance: -; CDR3nt: TGTGCCATCAGTGAATCAGCGAGGGCAGGTCACACTGAAGCTTTCTTT; CDR3aa: CAISESARAGHTEAFF
len: 14; d_gene: -; j_gene: TRBJ2-5; v_gene: TRBV9; abundance: few; CDR3nt: TGTGCCAGCAGTCCCTGGGGGCAGGGGGAGACCCAGTACTTC; CDR3aa: CASSPWGQGETQYF
len: 16; d_gene: TRBD1; j_gene: TRBJ2-3; v_gene: TRBV24-1; abundance: few; CDR3nt: TGTGCCACCAGTGATTTTGGACAGGGAGGCACAGATACGCAGTATTTT; CDR3aa: CATSDFGQGGTDTQYF
len: 13; d_gene: -; j_gene: TRBJ1-2; v_gene: TRBV13; abundance: -; CDR3nt: TGTGCCAGCAGCCAAGACCGGCAGTATGGCTACACCTTC; CDR3aa: CASSQDRQYGYTF
len: 13; d_gene: -; j_gene: TRBJ1-4; v_gene: TRBV4-2; abundance: -; CDR3nt: TGTGCCAGCAGCCAAGATCCGGGTCGGAAACTGTTTTTT; CDR3aa: CASSQDPGRKLFF
len: 16; d_gene: -; j_gene: TRBJ2-3; v_gene: TRBV4-2; abundance: few; CDR3nt: TGTGCCAGCAGCCAAGATTGGCGGGGAGACACAGATACGCAGTATTTT; CDR3aa: CASSQDWRGDTDTQYF
len: 12; d_gene: -; j_gene: TRBJ1-2; v_gene: TRBV27; abundance: many; CDR3nt: TGTGCCAGCGGGACAACTAACTATGGCTACACCTTC; CDR3aa: CASGTTNYGYTF
len: 12; d_gene: -; j_gene: TRBJ1-5; v_gene: TRBV20-1; abundance: many; CDR3nt: TGCAGTGCTAGTAGGAGCAATCAGCCCCAGCATTTT; CDR3aa: CSASRSNQPQHF
len: 15; d_gene: -; j_gene: TRBJ1-6; v_gene: TRBV6-1; abundance: -; CDR3nt: TGTGCCAGCAGTCCGGGCTCCTCCTATAATTCACCCCTCCACTTT; CDR3aa: CASSPGSSYNSPLHF
len: 16; d_gene: TRBD2; j_gene: TRBJ2-3; v_gene: TRBV27; abundance: many; CDR3nt: TGTGCCAGCAGTTTATTCGGACTAGCTCGCACAGATACGCAGTATTTT; CDR3aa: CASSLFGLARTDTQYF
len: 15; d_gene: -; j_gene: TRBJ1-5; v_gene: TRBV7-2; abundance: many; CDR3nt: TGTGCCAGCAGCCTGGACAGCTATAGCAATCAGCCCCAGCATTTT; CDR3aa: CASSLDSYSNQPQHF
len: 15; d_gene: -; j_gene: TRBJ2-7; v_gene: TRBV3-1; abundance: -; CDR3nt: TGTGCCAGCAGCCCAAAACTGGGAATAACCTACGAGCAGTACTTC; CDR3aa: CASSPKLGITYEQYF
len: 13; d_gene: -; j_gene: TRBJ2-7; v_gene: TRBV18; abundance: -; CDR3nt: TGTGCCAGCTCACCTTCCCACGGGGTCGAGCAGTACTTC; CDR3aa: CASSPSHGVEQYF
len: 19; d_gene: -; j_gene: TRBJ1-1; v_gene: TRBV30; abundance: -; CDR3nt: TGTGCCTGGAGTGTACGCTTTTCACGGGGGCGCGGGAATTTTACTGAAGCTTTCTTT; CDR3aa: CAWSVRFSRGRGNFTEAFF
len: 14; d_gene: TRBD2; j_gene: TRBJ2-5; v_gene: TRBV20-1; abundance: few; CDR3nt: TGCAGTGCTAGACCGGGGGGGCCGAAAGAGACCCAGTACTTC; CDR3aa: CSARPGGPKETQYF
len: 14; d_gene: -; j_gene: TRBJ2-7; v_gene: TRBV7-2; abundance: -; CDR3nt: TGTGCCAGCAGCCCTGGAAGACAGATATACGAGCAGTACTTC; CDR3aa: CASSPGRQIYEQYF
len: 15; d_gene: TRBD2; j_gene: TRBJ2-3; v_gene: TRBV20-1; abundance: -; CDR3nt: TGCAGTGCCACCTTTACGGGGGGGGGAACAGATACGCAGTATTTT; CDR3aa: CSATFTGGGTDTQYF
len: 15; d_gene: TRBD1; j_gene: TRBJ1-6; v_gene: TRBV4-3; abundance: -; CDR3nt: TGCGCCAGCAGACCCGGGACAGGGAATGTTTCACCCCTCCACTTT; CDR3aa: CASRPGTGNVSPLHF
len: 13; d_gene: -; j_gene: TRBJ2-1; v_gene: TRBV5-1; abundance: few; CDR3nt: TGCGCCAGCAGCTTGGAACTCGGGGGGCAGCAGTTCTTC; CDR3aa: CASSLELGGQQFF
len: 17; d_gene: -; j_gene: TRBJ2-1; v_gene: TRBV3-1; abundance: once; CDR3nt: TGTGCCAGCAGCCAAGATGAAGAGGCGGGGCCCTACAATGAGCAGTTCTTC; CDR3aa: CASSQDEEAGPYNEQFF
len: 14; d_gene: -; j_gene: TRBJ2-1; v_gene: TRBV6-1; abundance: -; CDR3nt: TGTGCCAGCAGTAGGGAACGGATTTACAATGAGCAGTTCTTC; CDR3aa: CASSRERIYNEQFF
len: 15; d_gene: TRBD2; j_gene: TRBJ2-1; v_gene: TRBV10-3; abundance: -; CDR3nt: TGTGCCATCAGGGGACTAGCGGGGGGCAAAGATGAGCAGTTCTTC; CDR3aa: CAIRGLAGGKDEQFF
len: 14; d_gene: -; j_gene: TRBJ2-1; v_gene: TRBV9; abundance: -; CDR3nt: TGTGCCAGCAGCCCCTCTGGGTCTGACAATGAGCAGTTCTTC; CDR3aa: CASSPSGSDNEQFF
len: 15; d_gene: TRBD2; j_gene: TRBJ2-2; v_gene: TRBV13; abundance: many; CDR3nt: TGTGCCAGCAGCTCCAGGACTAGACGCACCGGGGAGCTGTTTTTT; CDR3aa: CASSSRTRRTGELFF
len: 15; d_gene: -; j_gene: TRBJ2-5; v_gene: TRBV27; abundance: few; CDR3nt: TGTGCCAGCAGTTTATTTCGCTCGTCCCAAGAGACCCAGTACTTC; CDR3aa: CASSLFRSSQETQYF
len: 13; d_gene: TRBD1; j_gene: TRBJ2-5; v_gene: TRBV12-3/TRBV12-4; abundance: few; CDR3nt: TGTGCCAGCAGCCACAGGGGGCAAGAGACCCAGTACTTC; CDR3aa: CASSHRGQETQYF
len: 13; d_gene: -; j_gene: TRBJ2-3; v_gene: TRBV12-3/TRBV12-4; abundance: -; CDR3nt: TGTGCCAGCAGTCAACACAGCACAGATACGCAGTATTTT; CDR3aa: CASSQHSTDTQYF
len: 15; d_gene: TRBD2; j_gene: TRBJ2-1; v_gene: TRBV9; abundance: -; CDR3nt: TGTGCCAGCAGCCCGCGACTAGCGGGAGGTCATGAGCAGTTCTTC; CDR3aa: CASSPRLAGGHEQFF
len: 16; d_gene: -; j_gene: TRBJ2-7; v_gene: TRBV11-3; abundance: -; CDR3nt: TGTGCCAGCAGCTTTCCCGGGTGGTTACCGCCTAAGGAACCCTACTTC; CDR3aa: CASSFPGWLPPKEPYF
len: 16; d_gene: -; j_gene: TRBJ2-7; v_gene: TRBV11-2; abundance: few; CDR3nt: TGTGCCAGCAGCTTAAGGGGTCGGGACACCACCTACGAGCAGTACTTC; CDR3aa: CASSLRGRDTTYEQYF
len: 14; d_gene: -; j_gene: TRBJ2-7; v_gene: TRBV6-5; abundance: few; CDR3nt: TGTGCCAGCAGTTACTCGACTTCCTACTACGAGCAGTACTTC; CDR3aa: CASSYSTSYYEQYF